This paragraph covers one T cell receptor (beta chain) sequence. The sample comes from a study of T cell changes during pregnancy in multiple sclerosis. TCRdb's table, derived via immunoSEQ multiplex PCR, lists solely in-frame clones and lacks some. The table has around 62,000 clones, about 92% seen once; the top ten hold 3.5% to 4.5%. Trimming cost V 7 bases and J 4 bases; bases outside gene matches: 20. The CDR3 has 18 amino acids. CDR1 is SGHVS and CDR2 is FQNEAQ in the germline V gene. The J gene is TRBJ2-5, the V gene TRBV7-8; TRBD2 matches at 8 bases. This TCR was recovered from a female donor with multiple sclerosis, enrolled in a pregnancy study. The sequencing here drew on CD8+ T cells from peripheral blood mononuclear cells, taken in the second trimester of pregnancy. CDR3 sequence (DNA): TGTGCCAGCATCACTCCTCTAGCGGGTACTCATCCGGTAGAGACCCAGTACTTC. Translated, it gives CASITPLAGTHPVETQYF.